Here is one TCR beta chain with its context. No cognate antigen has been identified for it. No base qualities exist here, and no much larger clone lies one base off it. The trim is 0 bases for V and 6 bases for J, with a gap of 18 bases between the germline ends. The CDR3 runs 16 amino acids, cysteine and phenylalanine included. Only CDR3 DNA is held: 48 bases, read in frame from base 1. The germline V gene encodes CDR1 MGHRA and CDR2 YSYEKL. The entry originates in a study of cytomegalovirus exposure and HLA in healthy donors (dated by TCRdb to 2016 to 2017). For the wider study: An earlier analysis of some 500 of the donors reported approximately 290 Gb of sequence data and roughly 110 million unique TCR beta sequences from about 179 million T cells. Approximately 310 gigabases of sequencing data and around 87 million unique TCR sequences were included in an early release covering 500 to 750 HLA-typed donors. Of the roughly 390 genotyped donors, 65% to 90% were placed in the genetic ancestry cluster associated with self-reported Caucasian donors. The aim of the study was to test whether cataloging public T cell receptors could identify signatures of past pathogen exposure. Using immunosequencing, the study profiled T cell repertoires from around 670 subjects and related those repertoires to cytomegalovirus serostatus. In addition to the first cohort of approximately 670 subjects, a separate validation cohort of approximately 110 different subjects was used. To predict cytomegalovirus infection status, the study combined high-throughput TCR immunosequencing, statistical association of individual TCRs with disease status, and machine learning. To study patterns of TCR occurrence, a later analysis re-analyzed previously published TCR beta repertoires from 600 to 750 donors and added high-resolution HLA genotyping. Rather than drawing on any new phenotypic data, the later analysis identified candidate immune exposures from TCR beta sequences and the way those sequences occurred across donors. An earlier analysis of fewer than 700 of the donors applied high-throughput TCR beta sequencing to assess whether each TCR beta V gene segment acted as functional or pseudogenic. Alongside the repertoire data, information on donor age, sex, ethnicity and CMV serostatus was compiled. In a later genetic analysis, genome-wide SNP genotypes for about 60% of the 666 donors were used, and that subset was treated as a discovery cohort. Every discovery cohort repertoire had been produced on one sequencing platform. Class I and class II HLA loci were covered by the typing at four-digit resolution. The number of donors typed differed by locus, with roughly 629-640 for A, B, C, DRB1 and DQB1, about 500 for DQA1, about 610 for DPA1, and approximately 470 for DPB1. Four to six DR-DQ haplotypes were handled as single units for association and clustering, since linkage in the cohort was strong. On average, about 200,000 unique TCR beta nucleotide sequences were sequenced per donor among 398 genotyped donors of the cohort, with around 19% of those sequences being non-productive. The research as a whole found: A further reported finding was that TCR beta sequences accurately predicted the HLA-A and HLA-B alleles for most subjects in the first cohort. According to a later analysis, most CMV-associated TCR beta chains appeared to be HLA-restricted, and the HLA associations seemed to be driven largely by CMV exposure. Because some donors lacked HLA typing at each locus, the association tests relied only on the typed subset. For the cohort, immune exposure information was limited to CMV serostatus. A group of highly shared sequence variants was considered likely to be a technical artifact of the sequencing pipeline. Correlated functional status among segregating V segments might be attributable to linkage disequilibrium, but an unknown experimental factor could not be ruled out. Roughly uniform sequencing depth across donors was assumed in presence/absence analyses, although this assumption may not hold. A later analysis found that HLA-associated TCR beta chains were more clonally expanded and had lower generation probabilities than equally common non-associated chains. In a later analysis, several top co-occurrence clusters were reported to appear linked to parvovirus B19, influenza, CMV and Epstein-Barr virus. When HLA alleles, especially DR and DQ, strongly co-occurred, TCR associations were difficult to assign to individual alleles. A few of the identified cytomegalovirus-associated TCR beta chains were confirmed in vitro to be specific for cytomegalovirus antigens. The authors suggested that the approach could potentially be generalized to other disease states and immunological phenotypes. In a later genetic analysis, a missense DCLRE1C variant was associated with V-gene and J-gene trimming of TCR beta chains, and the association was replicated in an independent cohort. In an earlier analysis of fewer than 750 of the donors, most TCR beta V segments were observed in productive rearrangements about 87% or about 30% of the time, broadly matching IMGT annotations. In both the original and validation cohorts, the classifier was reported to diagnose cytomegalovirus status with high specificity and sensitivity. According to a later genetic analysis, donors in an Asian-associated ancestry cluster had fewer N-insertions in productive TCRs than the roughly 660-donor mean. In a later analysis, the rate of TCR association differed among HLA loci, with DRB1 alleles having the most associated TCRs and HLA-C alleles having the fewest. In the study, some 180 TCR beta chains were listed as associated with cytomegalovirus. A later analysis associated 15,000 or so TCR beta sequences with specific HLA alleles at a false discovery rate of 0.05. Only TCR beta chains were sequenced in this cohort, and the absence of alpha or paired-chain data limited detectable features. Because counts were too low, around 17 rarely observed V segments, including chromosome 9 orphons, were left out of the earlier analysis of several hundred of the donors. Most TCR sequences were seen in very few donors, while some public TCRs were found in many individuals. Because the 87-base-pair reads could not distinguish some IMGT-functional V segments, including TRBV6-2 and TRBV6-3, those segments were excluded.

The cohort was made up of 500 to 800 healthy bone marrow donors. At the time of sampling, all cohort members were nominally healthy, though unrecorded immune exposures were likely present. The donor was CMV seropositive and belonged to the group of 250 to 300 seropositive cohort members. Each donor provided a peripheral blood sample, and peripheral blood mononuclear cells were used for TCR beta sequencing. Genomic DNA was extracted from the blood cell samples with the Qiagen DNeasy Blood Extraction Kit. The method was the immunoSEQ multiplex PCR assay. For the multiplex PCR, a mixture combining 60 forward primers for TCR Vbeta segments and 13 reverse primers for TCR Jbeta segments was used. The CDR3 region of rearranged TCR beta genes was amplified from genomic DNA with a multiplex PCR assay. The Illumina HiSeq System was used to sequence the amplified TCR beta libraries as 87-base-pair reads. The source study handled its data this way. A later analysis counted some 80 million unique TCR beta chains across the 550 to 750 repertoires, and some 11 million of these chains were shared by at least two donors. Raw reads were error-corrected and collapsed into unique sequences with a nearest-neighbor algorithm that merged closely related sequences to remove PCR and sequencing errors. To assign V, D and J gene segments, CDR3 sequences were aligned to IMGT reference sequences. For a sequence to be retained, a match of at least six nucleotides was required to both a V gene segment and a J gene segment. Rearrangements were classified as productive when the CDR3 lacked stop codons and remained in frame with V and J, and all other rearrangements were classified as non-productive. CDR3 was defined according to IMGT convention as the region running from the second conserved V-encoded cysteine to the conserved J-encoded phenylalanine. The earlier analysis of about 560 of the donors excluded any sequence lacking an unambiguous match to a single V gene segment. In an earlier analysis of roughly 600 of the donors, a V segment was called functional when productive rearrangements were above 56.7%, and segregating when the standard deviation between donors exceeded 5%. To diagnose cytomegalovirus status from the catalog of TCR beta chain sequences, a statistical classification framework was built. In a later analysis, V and J genes were assigned by comparing TCR nucleotide sequences against IMGT/GENE-DB human TR gene sequences. A later analysis assigned CDR3 sequences and most-parsimonious VDJ recombination scenarios with the TCRdist pipeline. In a later analysis, every TCR beta chain was defined by the combination of its CDR3 amino acid sequence and its V-gene family, and reads without a unique V-gene family were dropped. A later analysis removed 550 to 650 highly shared, low-generation-probability nucleotide sequences to deal with suspected cross-contamination and a sequencing artifact. A later analysis calculated a clonal expansion index for each public chain from normalized within-repertoire ranks of inferred template counts. In a later analysis, generation probabilities were computed using a VDJ recombination model fitted to out-of-frame rearrangements, and the results were checked against IGoR. In a later analysis, hypergeometric tests were used to score TCR-TCR, TCR-HLA and TCR-CMV co-occurrence, with a repertoire-size bias correction applied to TCR pairs. A later analysis estimated false discovery rates by permuting HLA or CMV assignments 20 times. In a later analysis, co-occurring TCRs were grouped with DBSCAN, and TCRdist sequence similarity was added when clustering was performed within HLA-allele-positive subsets. Co-occurrence clustering excluded repertoires with fewer than 30,000 or more than 120,000 public chains, plus five with anomalous nucleotide sharing. Entries here come from immuneACCESS through TCRdb and include only in-frame sequences with V and J called. Some clones fail to appear in such tables; in the studies checked, an unresolved V gene covers under half of the shortfall, and the cause of the remainder is unknown. The V and J calls and clone size come from that table; D and trimming were worked out from the DNA. A total of about 100,000 clones appear in this sample, around 80% of them only once. The ten biggest clones cover over 4.5% of the sample.

The receptor's source is a woman between 18 and 29 years old in good health and CMV-seropositive. In this chain, TRBV4-1 is recombined with TRBJ2-7, with the D gene not clear enough to name. What was sequenced was PBMCs. The nucleotides are TGCGCCAGCAGCCAAGAGTTCGGCGGCCCTCCGGGCGAGCAGTACTTC. This sequence encodes CASSQEFGGPPGEQYF.